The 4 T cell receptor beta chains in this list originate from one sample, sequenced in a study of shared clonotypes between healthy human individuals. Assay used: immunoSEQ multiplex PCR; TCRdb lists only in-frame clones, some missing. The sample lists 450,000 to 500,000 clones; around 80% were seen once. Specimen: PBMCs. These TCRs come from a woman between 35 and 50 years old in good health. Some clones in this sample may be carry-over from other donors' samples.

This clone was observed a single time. The CDR3 region is CASSEQYNEKLFF. DNA of the CDR3: TGTGCCAGCAGTGAACAGTATAATGAAAAACTGTTTTTT. The chain couples TRBV25-1 to TRBJ1-4; no reliable D call. Germline V gene lookup returns CDR1 MGHDK and CDR2 SYGVNS. The CDR3 is made up of 13 amino acids. The germline V and J ends were trimmed by 2 bases and 4 bases, with 5 bases remaining between them.

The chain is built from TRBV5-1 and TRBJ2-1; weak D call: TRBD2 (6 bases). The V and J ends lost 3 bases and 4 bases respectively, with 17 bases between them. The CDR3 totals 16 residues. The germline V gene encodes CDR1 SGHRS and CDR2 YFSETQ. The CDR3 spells CASSWASGTLYNEQFF. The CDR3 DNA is TGCGCCAGCAGCTGGGCGTCCGGGACTCTATACAATGAGCAGTTCTTC. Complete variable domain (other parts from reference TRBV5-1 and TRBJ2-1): KAGVTQTPRYLIKTRGQQVTLSCSPISGHRSVSWYQQTPGQGLQFLFEYFSETQRNKGNFPGRFSGRQFSNSRSEMNVSTLELGDSALYLCASSWASGTLYNEQFFGPGTRLTVL.

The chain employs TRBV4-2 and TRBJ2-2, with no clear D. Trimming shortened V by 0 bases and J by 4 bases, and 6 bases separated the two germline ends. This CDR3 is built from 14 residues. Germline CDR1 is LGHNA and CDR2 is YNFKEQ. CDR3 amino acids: CASSQDPFTGELFF. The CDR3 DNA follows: TGTGCCAGCAGCCAAGATCCCTTCACCGGGGAGCTGTTTTTT.

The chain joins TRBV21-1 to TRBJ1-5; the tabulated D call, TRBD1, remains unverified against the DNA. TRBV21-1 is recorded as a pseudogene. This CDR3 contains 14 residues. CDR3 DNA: TGTGCCAGCAGCACCCGTGGCAGGGCCCAGCCCCAGCATTTT. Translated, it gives CASSTRGRAQPQHF.